A single sample is the source of the 4 T cell receptor beta chains below, sequenced in a study of blood T cells in healthy people across ages. The authors ran a second PCR of 7 to 11 cycles using a sample-barcoded 5' primer and a J-beta primer mix. From the 5' RACE reads, TCRdb called clonotypes with MiXCR, one entry per CDR3 protein. The sample records about 1.4 million distinct CDR3 sequences, roughly 59% being singletons. Sequenced sample: blood. The receptors stem from a man aged 18 to 35 in good health.

This clonotype has more than one count but fewer than ten. The chain combines TRBV7-3 with TRBJ2-1; 11 bases line up with TRBD2. Unmatched junction bases numbered 9, after V lost 5 bases and J lost 9 bases. The V gene's germline CDR1 is SGHTA and CDR2 FQGTGA. CDR3 length: 15 residues. In nucleotides, the CDR3 is TGTGCCAGCAGCCTACGGACTAGCGGGTCTAGTGAGCAGTTCTTC. Translating gives CASSLRTSGSSEQFF. The whole variable domain, filled in from reference TRBV7-3 and TRBJ2-1, reads GAGVSQTPSNKVTEKGKYVELRCDPISGHTALYWYRQSLGQGPEFLIYFQGTGAADDSGLPNDRFFAVRPEGSVSTLKIQRTERGDSAVYLCASSLRTSGSSEQFFGPGTRLTVL.

The J gene is TRBJ2-7, the V gene TRBV20-1, with D perhaps assigned TRBD1 or TRBD2 (5 bases each). Germline lookup yields CDR1 DFQATT and CDR2 SNEGSKA (reference sequence). Trimming pared 1 base from V and 0 bases from J, leaving 10 bases between. The CDR3 loop spans 14 amino acids. The CDR3 region has the DNA TGCAGTGCTAGAGCGTGGGGGAGCTCCTACGAGCAGTACTTC. Its translation: CSARAWGSSYEQYF.

In its sample, this clonotype was seen a few times. The V gene is TRBV20-1, the J gene TRBJ1-2; the match to TRBD1 covers 8 bases. Trimming cost V 5 bases and J 3 bases; bases outside gene matches: 5. This CDR3 contains 13 residues. The V gene's germline CDR1 is DFQATT and CDR2 SNEGSKA (reference sequence). Here the CDR3 reads CSAPGTGHYGYTF. CDR3 coding DNA: TGCAGTGCTCCCGGGACAGGACACTATGGCTACACCTTC.

The chain recombines TRBV3-1 with TRBJ2-4; the D gene could be TRBD1 or TRBD2 (5 bases each). The germline CDR1 and CDR2 sequences are LGHDT and YNNKEL (reference sequence). CDR3 length: 16 residues. The ends were cut back, 5 bases at V and 15 bases at J, with 29 bases in the middle. The chain's CDR3 is CASSERRDHVSETPYF. The CDR3 DNA follows: TGTGCCAGCAGCGAACGTCGGGACCACGTATCAGAGACCCCGTACTTC.